Sequencing of this T cell receptor beta chain was carried out in a study of cytomegalovirus exposure and HLA in healthy donors. Worth noting for this clone: The antigen is undetermined.

CDR1 is SEHNR, CDR2 FQNEAQ, per germline (reference sequence). V was cut by 5 bases and J by 4 bases, with 14 bases left in between. The CDR3 runs to 14 residues. Whole-study results and caveats: Common viral pathogens seemed to be connected with several of the most significant clusters, according to a later analysis. In a later analysis, at a false discovery rate of 0.05, 15,000 to 20,000 TCR beta sequences were associated with HLA alleles. V- and J-gene trimming in TCR beta was tied to a missense DCLRE1C variant by an analysis performed later.

The study ran its PCR with 60 Vbeta and 13 Jbeta primers. Produced via immunoSEQ multiplex PCR; TCRdb's table is partial and in-frame only. The repertoire holds about 140,000 clones, with approximately 70% as singletons. The sequence came from a woman in her thirties in good health and CMV-seronegative. The sequenced material came from PBMCs. The rearrangement uses TRBV7-9 and TRBJ1-1, with TRBD1 as a possible D gene (6 bases). This CDR3 reads CASSTQQGVTEAFF. In DNA, the CDR3 is TGTGCCAGCAGCACACAACAGGGAGTCACTGAAGCTTTCTTT.